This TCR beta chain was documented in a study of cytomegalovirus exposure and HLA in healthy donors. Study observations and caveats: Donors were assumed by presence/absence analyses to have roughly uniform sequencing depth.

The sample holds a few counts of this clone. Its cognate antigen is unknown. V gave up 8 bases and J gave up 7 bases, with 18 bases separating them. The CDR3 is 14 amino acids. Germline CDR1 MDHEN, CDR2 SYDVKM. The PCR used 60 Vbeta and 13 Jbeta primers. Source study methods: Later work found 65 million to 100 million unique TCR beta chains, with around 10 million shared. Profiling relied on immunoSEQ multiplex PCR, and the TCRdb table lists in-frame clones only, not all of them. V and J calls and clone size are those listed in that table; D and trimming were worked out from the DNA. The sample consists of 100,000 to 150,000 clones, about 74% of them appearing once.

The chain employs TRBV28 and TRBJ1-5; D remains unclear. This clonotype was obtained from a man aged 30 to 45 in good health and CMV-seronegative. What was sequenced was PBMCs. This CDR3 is CASRTSTRTQPQHF. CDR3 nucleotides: TGTGCCAGCCGGACCTCGACTAGGACCCAGCCCCAGCATTTT.